Presented here are 7 T cell receptor beta chains from one specimen sequenced in a study of T-cell reconstitution after alpha-beta-depleted transplantation in children. TCRbeta library preparation incorporated unique molecular identifiers. TCRdb analysed the PCR reads with MiXCR anew, one entry per CDR3 protein. The table shows a few hundred thousand distinct CDR3 sequences, with more than 20% occurring only once. The sample consisted of PBMCs, taken before TCRalphabeta/CD19-depleted stem cell transplant. These receptors were obtained from a boy under two years old with Wiskott-Aldrich syndrome, due to receive a stem cell transplant.

This clonotype was observed a handful of times. The genes are TRBV7-8 and TRBJ1-1, with a possible D match to TRBD1 (5 bases). The V and J ends lost 0 bases and 4 bases respectively, with 15 bases between them. Germline assignment: CDR1 SGHVS and CDR2 FQNEAQ. This CDR3 spans 16 amino acids. The DNA of the CDR3 is TGTGCCAGCAGCTTAGCGCGGGGGGGAGGCGGCACTGAAGCTTTCTTT. It is translated as CASSLARGGGGTEAFF.

The rearrangement uses TRBV10-3 and TRBJ2-7; 8 bases map to TRBD1. V dropped 6 bases and J dropped 0; count of bases not matched to a gene: 1. Germline V lookup: CDR1 ENHRY, CDR2 SYGVKD. This CDR3 has 13 residues. The CDR3 protein is CAIRGQVSYEQYF. CDR3 DNA sequence: TGTGCCATCAGGGGACAGGTCTCCTACGAGCAGTACTTC.

Written as DNA, the CDR3 is TGTGCCAGCAGCCGGACTAGCGGGAGTAGCGCAGATACGCAGTATTTT. Translating it yields CASSRTSGSSADTQYF. The chain employs TRBV9 and TRBJ2-3; TRBD2 aligns across 13 bases. The germline gives CDR1 SGDLS, CDR2 YYNGEE. Trimming cost V 4 bases and J 4 bases; bases outside gene matches: 6. The CDR3 is made up of 16 amino acids.

The gene calls are TRBV30 and TRBJ2-1; D not certain. CDR1 is GTSNPN, CDR2 SVGIG, per germline (reference sequence). This CDR3 has 15 amino acids. V lost 0 bases to trimming and J lost 0 bases, with 9 bases between them. CDR3 in DNA: TGTGCCTGGAGTGTCCGCCCGAACTCCTACAATGAGCAGTTCTTC. This gives the protein CAWSVRPNSYNEQFF. Using reference TRBV30 and TRBJ2-1 for the parts outside the CDR3, the full variable domain is SQTIHQWPATLVQPVGSPLSLECTVEGTSNPNLYWYRQAAGRGLQLLFYSVGIGQISSEVPQNLSASRPQDRQFILSSKKLLLSDSGFYLCAWSVRPNSYNEQFFGPGTRLTVL.

The chain employs TRBV28 and TRBJ2-7; D is possibly TRBD1 or TRBD2 (5 bases each). Trimming pared 3 bases from V and 5 bases from J, leaving 17 bases between. This CDR3 has 15 amino acids. Germline loops: CDR1 MDHEN, CDR2 SYDVKM. This CDR3 reads CASSFRPPGTHEQYF. CDR3 sequence (DNA): TGTGCCAGCAGTTTCCGACCACCTGGGACCCACGAGCAGTACTTC.

This clonotype turned up a few times. The chain links TRBV12-3 or TRBV12-4 to TRBJ2-1, with D perhaps TRBD1 (5 bases). With 2 bases removed from V and 9 bases from J, the gap between germline ends came to 11 bases. The CDR3 runs 13 residues. The CDR3 reads CASSLMEQGEQFF. In DNA, the CDR3 is TGTGCCAGCAGTTTAATGGAGCAGGGTGAGCAGTTCTTC.

The chain employs TRBV5-6 and TRBJ1-1; D possibly corresponds to TRBD1 (6 bases). The germline V gene has CDR1 SGHDT and CDR2 YYEEEE. The CDR3 is 16 residues long. V dropped 0 bases and J dropped 1 base, with 13 bases sitting between them. The CDR3 bases are TGTGCCAGCAGCTTGGCTGGGGGGCGAGCGAACACTGAAGCTTTCTTT. Its protein product is CASSLAGGRANTEAFF.